These 11 T cell receptor beta chains came from one sample sequenced in a study of blood T cells in healthy people across ages. For the second PCR, which ran for about 7 to 11 cycles, a sample-barcoded 5' primer and a J-beta primer mix were used. TCRdb re-called the 5' RACE reads through MiXCR, storing one row per CDR3 protein. This sample carries 800,000 to 900,000 distinct CDR3 sequences, around 62% of them seen once, and the ten largest clones take about a quarter. The specimen sequenced was blood. The receptors shown here come from a man between 25 and 39 years old in good health.

The V call is TRBV20-1, the J call TRBJ2-3; D is tentatively TRBD1 or TRBD2 (5 bases each). CDR1 is DFQATT, CDR2 SNEGSKA, per germline (reference sequence). This CDR3 comprises 14 residues. The germline V and J ends were trimmed by 4 bases and 4 bases, with 15 bases remaining between them. The DNA for the CDR3 is TGCAGTGCTATGGGGGAGAAGGGCGCAGATACGCAGTATTTT. Protein product: CSAMGEKGADTQYF.

The V gene is TRBV5-5, the J gene TRBJ2-5, with 8 bases matching TRBD1. The J call is uncertain, as TRBJ2-7 better fits the DNA end. This CDR3 is built from 14 residues. The germline gives CDR1 SGHKS, CDR2 YYEKEE (reference sequence). DNA of the CDR3: TGTGCCAGCAGCCCGGACAGGGTAAAGCACGAGCAGTACTTC. Translating it yields CASSPDRVKHEQYF.

The chain has TRBV9 and TRBJ2-3, with 11 bases identical to TRBD2. V gave up 4 bases and J gave up 2 bases; unmatched junction bases: 9. The germline V gene has CDR1 SGDLS and CDR2 YYNGEE. CDR3 length: 17 residues. For the CDR3, the DNA is TGTGCCAGCAGCCAAATTCTAGCGGGGGGATACACAGATACGCAGTATTTT. This gives the protein CASSQILAGGYTDTQYF.

The chain couples TRBV6-1 to TRBJ2-7; 10 bases match TRBD2. Trimming took 0 bases from V and 2 from J; bases not matched to a gene: 1. The CDR3 extends over 15 amino acids. The germline CDR1 and CDR2 sequences are MNHNS and SASEGT. The CDR3 protein is CASSEALAGAYEQYF. CDR3 sequence (DNA): TGTGCCAGCAGTGAAGCGCTAGCGGGAGCCTACGAGCAGTACTTC.

The chain recombines TRBV6-1 with TRBJ2-7, with TRBD2 as a possible D gene (7 bases). The DNA end is more similar to TRBJ2-4, so the J call may be wrong. The CDR3 is 17 residues long. Germline CDR1 reads MNHNS; CDR2 reads SASEGT. CDR3 coding DNA: TGTGCCAGCAGACCCGCGGGGGCCAGTCTTAGGACAAACATTCAGTACTTC. Translated, it gives CASRPAGASLRTNIQYF.

The CDR3 bases are TGTGCCAGCAGCCAGTCGGACAGTATGAACACTGAAGCTTTCTTT. It translates to CASSQSDSMNTEAFF. The gene calls are TRBV3-1 and TRBJ1-1; perhaps TRBD1 as D (6 bases). Trimming took 3 bases from V and 0 from J, leaving 11 bases between them. CDR1 LGHDT and CDR2 YNNKEL come from the germline V gene (reference sequence). This CDR3 region has 15 residues. Using reference TRBV3-1 and TRBJ1-1 for the parts outside the CDR3, the full variable domain is DTAVSQTPKYLVTQMGNDKSIKCEQNLGHDTMYWYKQDSKKFLKIMFSYNNKELIINETVPNRFSPKSPDKAHLNLHINSLELGDSAVYFCASSQSDSMNTEAFFGQGTRLTVV.

This clonotype was recorded a few times. This CDR3 reads CSVGRELAGVTDTQYF. CDR3 in DNA: TGCAGCGTTGGCCGAGAACTAGCGGGGGTCACAGATACGCAGTATTTT. The chain employs TRBV29-1 and TRBJ2-3; 11 bases match TRBD2. This CDR3 comprises 16 residues. V lost 4 bases, J lost 2 bases, and 8 bases stayed unmatched. Germline CDR1 reads SQVTM; CDR2 reads ANQGSEA.

In the case of this clonotype: The final CDR3 position lacks the conserved phenylalanine or tryptophan, pointing to a likely read error. CDR3 loop: CASSLSGQGPYEQYL. Written as DNA, the CDR3 is TGCGCCAGCAGCCTATCGGGACAGGGTCCCTACGAGCAGTACTTA. The J gene is TRBJ2-7, the V gene TRBV5-1, with TRBD1 matching over 9 bases. The CDR3 extends over 15 amino acids. Germline V gene data show CDR1 as SGHRS and CDR2 as YFSETQ. Trimming at V came to 4 bases and at J to 2 bases, leaving 7 bases not matched to a gene.

This chain connects TRBV6-2 or TRBV6-3 to TRBJ2-7; TRBD2 matches at 7 bases. The V segment lost 10 bases and the J segment 0 bases; nucleotides outside the gene matches: 9. There are 14 residues in the CDR3. Germline lookup yields CDR1 MNHEY and CDR2 SVGEGT. CDR3 DNA sequence: TGTGCCACTTCGCAGGGAGGGATCTCCTACGAGCAGTACTTC. Its translation is CATSQGGISYEQYF.

The V gene is TRBV20-1, the J gene TRBJ2-1, with 9 bases identical to TRBD2. CDR3 length: 21 amino acids. CDR1 is DFQATT and CDR2 is SNEGSKA in the germline V gene (reference sequence). The ends lost 3 bases at V and 0 bases at J; junction bases unmatched: 21. The CDR3 spells CSAREDGRIAGAQSSYNEQFF. The CDR3 DNA sequence: TGCAGTGCTAGGGAGGATGGTCGCATAGCGGGGGCCCAGAGCTCCTACAATGAGCAGTTCTTC.

This sequence joins TRBV25-1 and TRBJ2-1; 8 nucleotides line up with TRBD2. J lost 2 bases, V lost 4 bases, and 4 bases had no gene match. The CDR3 contains 15 residues. The germline CDR1 and CDR2 sequences are MGHDK and SYGVNS. CDR3 sequence: CASSGSGGTYNEQFF. DNA for the CDR3: TGTGCCAGCAGTGGGAGCGGGGGAACCTACAATGAGCAGTTCTTC. The full variable domain, with the rest looked up from reference TRBV25-1 and TRBJ2-1, is EADIYQTPRYLVIGTGKKITLECSQTMGHDKMYWYQQDPGMELHLIHYSYGVNSTEKGDLSSESTVSRIRTEHFPLTLESARPSHTSQYLCASSGSGGTYNEQFFGPGTRLTVL.